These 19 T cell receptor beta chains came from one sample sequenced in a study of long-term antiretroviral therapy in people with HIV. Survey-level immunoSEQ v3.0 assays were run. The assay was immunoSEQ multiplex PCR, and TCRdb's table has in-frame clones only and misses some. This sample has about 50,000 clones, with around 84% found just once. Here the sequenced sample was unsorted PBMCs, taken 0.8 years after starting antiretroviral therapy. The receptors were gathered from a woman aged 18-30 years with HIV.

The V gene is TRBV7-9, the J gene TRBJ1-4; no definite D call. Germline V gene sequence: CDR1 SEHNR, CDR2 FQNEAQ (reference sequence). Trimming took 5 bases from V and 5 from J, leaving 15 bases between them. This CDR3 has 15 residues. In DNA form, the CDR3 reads TGTGCCAGCAGCGCCGTGAAGGGCAGAAATGAAAAACTGTTTTTT. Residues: CASSAVKGRNEKLFF.

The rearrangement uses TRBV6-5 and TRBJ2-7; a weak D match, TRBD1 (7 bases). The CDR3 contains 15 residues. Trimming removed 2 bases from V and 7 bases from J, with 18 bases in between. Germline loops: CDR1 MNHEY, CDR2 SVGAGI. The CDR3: CASSYDWAGGGEQYF. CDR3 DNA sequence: TGTGCCAGCAGTTACGACTGGGCAGGGGGAGGAGAGCAGTACTTC.

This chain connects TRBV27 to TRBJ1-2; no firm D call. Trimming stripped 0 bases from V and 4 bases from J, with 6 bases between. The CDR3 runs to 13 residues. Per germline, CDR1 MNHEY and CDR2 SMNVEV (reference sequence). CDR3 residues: CASSLSNGYGYTF. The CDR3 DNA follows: TGTGCCAGCAGTTTATCGAACGGCTATGGCTACACCTTC.

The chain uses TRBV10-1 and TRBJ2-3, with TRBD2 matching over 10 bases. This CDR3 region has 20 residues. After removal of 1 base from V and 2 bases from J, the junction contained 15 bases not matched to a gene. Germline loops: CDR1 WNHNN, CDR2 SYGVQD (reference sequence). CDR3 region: CASSEYPRASGRIDTDTQYF. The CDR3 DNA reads TGCGCCAGCAGTGAGTACCCTCGGGCTAGCGGGAGAATCGACACAGATACGCAGTATTTT.

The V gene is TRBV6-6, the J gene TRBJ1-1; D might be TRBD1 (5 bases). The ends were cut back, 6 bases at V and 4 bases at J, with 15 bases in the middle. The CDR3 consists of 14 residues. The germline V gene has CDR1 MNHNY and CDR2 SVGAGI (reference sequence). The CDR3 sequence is CASRSPGWGTEAFF. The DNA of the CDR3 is TGTGCCAGCAGGAGCCCAGGGTGGGGCACTGAAGCTTTCTTT.

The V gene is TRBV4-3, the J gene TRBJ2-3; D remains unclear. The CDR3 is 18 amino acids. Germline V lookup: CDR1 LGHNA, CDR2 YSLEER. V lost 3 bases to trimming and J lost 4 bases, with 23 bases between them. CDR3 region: CASSQDGPADDQADTQYF. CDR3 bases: TGCGCCAGCAGCCAGGATGGTCCGGCGGATGATCAAGCAGATACGCAGTATTTT.

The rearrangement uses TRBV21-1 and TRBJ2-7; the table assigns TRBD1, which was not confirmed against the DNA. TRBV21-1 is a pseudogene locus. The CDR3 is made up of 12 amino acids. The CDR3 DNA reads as TGTGCCAGTCATTACAAGTGGTTCGAGCAGTACTTC. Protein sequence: CASHYKWFEQYF.

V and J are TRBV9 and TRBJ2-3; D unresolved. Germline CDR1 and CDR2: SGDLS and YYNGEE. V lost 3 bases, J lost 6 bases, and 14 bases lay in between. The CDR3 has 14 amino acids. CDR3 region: CASSGRVSRDTQYF. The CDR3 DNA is TGTGCCAGCAGCGGTCGGGTTTCGAGGGATACGCAGTATTTT.

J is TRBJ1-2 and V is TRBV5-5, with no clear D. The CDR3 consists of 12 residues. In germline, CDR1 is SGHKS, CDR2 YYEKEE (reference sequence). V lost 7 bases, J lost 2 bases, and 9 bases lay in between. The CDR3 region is CASATQNYGYTF. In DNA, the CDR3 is TGTGCCAGCGCCACACAAAACTATGGCTACACCTTC.

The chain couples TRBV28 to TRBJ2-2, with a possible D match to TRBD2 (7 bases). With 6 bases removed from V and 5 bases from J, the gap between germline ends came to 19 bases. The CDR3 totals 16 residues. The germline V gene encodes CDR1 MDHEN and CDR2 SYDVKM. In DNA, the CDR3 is TGTGCCAGCAGCCCTTCTTCGGGGGGCGTAACCGGGGAGCTGTTTTTT. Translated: CASSPSSGGVTGELFF.

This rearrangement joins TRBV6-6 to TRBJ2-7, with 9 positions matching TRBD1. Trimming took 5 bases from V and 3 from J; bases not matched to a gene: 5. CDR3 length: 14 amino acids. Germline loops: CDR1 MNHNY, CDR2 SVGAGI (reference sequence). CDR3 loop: CASSPGTGLYEQYF. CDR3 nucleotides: TGTGCCAGCAGTCCCGGGACAGGGCTCTACGAGCAGTACTTC.

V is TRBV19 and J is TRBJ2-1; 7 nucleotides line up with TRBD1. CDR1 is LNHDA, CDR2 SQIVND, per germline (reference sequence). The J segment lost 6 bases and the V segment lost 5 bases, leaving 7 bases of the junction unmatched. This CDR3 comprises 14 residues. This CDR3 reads CASSEDRVGNEQFF. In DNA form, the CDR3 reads TGTGCCAGTAGTGAAGACAGGGTTGGCAATGAGCAGTTCTTC.

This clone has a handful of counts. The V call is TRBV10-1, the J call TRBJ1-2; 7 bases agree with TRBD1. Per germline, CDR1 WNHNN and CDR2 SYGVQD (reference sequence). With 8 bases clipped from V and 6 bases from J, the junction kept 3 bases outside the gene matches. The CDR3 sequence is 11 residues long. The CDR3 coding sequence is TGCGCCAGCCCGGGGACAGATGGCTACACCTTC. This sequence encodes CASPGTDGYTF.

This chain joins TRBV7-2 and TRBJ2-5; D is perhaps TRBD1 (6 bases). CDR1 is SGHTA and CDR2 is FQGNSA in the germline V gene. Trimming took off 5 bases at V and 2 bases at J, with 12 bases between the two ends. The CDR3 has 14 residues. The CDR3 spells CASSPSRGQETQYF. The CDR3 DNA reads TGTGCCAGCAGCCCATCCAGGGGACAAGAGACCCAGTACTTC.

The DNA of the CDR3 is TGTGCCAGCAGCCCCGGACTAGCGGGAGGGCCTAATACAGATACGCAGTATTTT. It is translated as CASSPGLAGGPNTDTQYF. The J gene is TRBJ2-3, the V gene TRBV7-3, with 15 bases that match TRBD2. V shed 5 bases and J 3 bases; nucleotides not matched to a gene: 9. This CDR3 has 18 residues. Germline V CDR1 and CDR2: SGHTA, FQGTGA.

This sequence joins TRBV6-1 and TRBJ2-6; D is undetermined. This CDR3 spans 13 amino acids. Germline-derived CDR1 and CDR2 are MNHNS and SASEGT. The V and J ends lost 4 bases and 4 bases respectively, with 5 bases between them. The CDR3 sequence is CASSGSGANVLTF. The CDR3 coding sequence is TGTGCCAGCAGTGGCTCCGGGGCCAACGTCCTGACTTTC.

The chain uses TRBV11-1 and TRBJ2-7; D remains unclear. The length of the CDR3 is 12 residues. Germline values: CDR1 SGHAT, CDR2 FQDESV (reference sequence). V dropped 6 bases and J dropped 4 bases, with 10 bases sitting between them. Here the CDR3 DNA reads TGTGCCAGCAGTTGGGGAAGGTACGAGCAGTACTTC. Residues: CASSWGRYEQYF.

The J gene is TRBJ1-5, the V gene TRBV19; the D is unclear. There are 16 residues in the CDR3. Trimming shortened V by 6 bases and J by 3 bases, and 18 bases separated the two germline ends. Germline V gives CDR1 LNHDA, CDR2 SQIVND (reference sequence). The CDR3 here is CASSLTRGTPNQPQHF. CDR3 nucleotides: TGTGCCAGTAGCCTCACCCGGGGAACCCCCAATCAGCCCCAGCATTTT.

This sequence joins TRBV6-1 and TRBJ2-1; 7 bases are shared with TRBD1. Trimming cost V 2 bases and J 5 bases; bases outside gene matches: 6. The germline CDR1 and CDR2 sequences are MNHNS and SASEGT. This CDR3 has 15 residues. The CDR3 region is CASSEFWDSHNEQFF. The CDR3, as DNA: TGTGCCAGCAGTGAATTTTGGGACAGTCACAATGAGCAGTTCTTC.